What follows are 29 T cell receptor beta chains derived from one specimen sequenced in a study of blood T cell repertoires in COVID-19 (dated by TCRdb to about 2020). Library construction relied on the immunoSEQ multiplex PCR assay. TCRdb obtained this table from immuneACCESS and retained in-frame rearrangements with V and J assigned. These tables miss some clones; where compared with another copy, unresolved V genes account for less than half of the shortfall, and the remainder is unexplained. The sample data list roughly 200,000 clones, and 82% of these were observed just once. The ten largest make up less than 9.5% of the sample. Sequencing used peripheral blood. The receptor set was obtained from a woman older than 75 with COVID-19, enrolled during active disease.

This clone was observed a single time. The J gene is TRBJ1-1, the V gene TRBV6-8; D not certain. This CDR3 spans 15 amino acids. The V gene lost 3 bases and the J gene lost 1 base, with 12 bases spanning the gap. Germline V gene data show CDR1 as MNHGY and CDR2 as SAAAGT. The CDR3 region has the DNA TGTGCCAGCAGTTATAAACGGGAGACGAACACTGAAGCTTTCTTT. This codes for CASSYKRETNTEAFF.

V is TRBV28 and J is TRBJ1-6; 9 nucleotides match TRBD1. The length of the CDR3 is 16 residues. V lost 4 bases and J lost 9; bases outside the gene matches: 10. From germline, CDR1 is MDHEN and CDR2 SYDVKM. The CDR3 sequence is CASSSPRDRVFSPLHF. The DNA of the CDR3 is TGTGCCAGCAGTTCACCGCGGGACAGGGTTTTTTCACCCCTCCACTTT.

Points on this clone: As the CDR3 is not closed by the conserved phenylalanine or tryptophan, this likely results from a read error. The DNA is omitted, as the CDR3 cannot be located on it reliably, and the CDR3 follows TCRdb's listing. This rearrangement joins TRBV7-9 to TRBJ1-1. The CDR3 region is 8 residues in length, termini included. Germline CDR1 SEHNR, CDR2 FQNEAQ (reference sequence). The CDR3 loop is CASSFPGV.

In its sample, this clone was seen once. The chain recombines TRBV5-1 with TRBJ2-7, with a tentative D call TRBD2 (7 bases). Germline CDR1 and CDR2: SGHRS and YFSETQ. The CDR3 sequence is 15 residues long. V dropped 4 bases and J dropped 2 bases, with 16 bases sitting between them. For the CDR3, the DNA is TGCGCCAGCAGCCCACAGGGAGGGGGAACCTACGAGCAGTACTTC. Translated: CASSPQGGGTYEQYF.

The chain carries TRBV5-1 and TRBJ2-7, with a weak D call TRBD2 (6 bases). With 4 bases removed from V and 3 bases from J, the gap between germline ends came to 17 bases. The CDR3 loop spans 15 amino acids. Germline values: CDR1 SGHRS, CDR2 YFSETQ. The DNA of the CDR3 is TGCGCCAGCAGCAGGCGAGGAGGGACTGTCTACGAGCAGTACTTC. This gives the protein CASSRRGGTVYEQYF.

V and J are TRBV27 and TRBJ2-1; 7 positions agree with TRBD2. Germline V CDR1 and CDR2: MNHEY, SMNVEV (reference sequence). The trim removed 1 base at V and 1 base at J, leaving 4 bases unmatched. This CDR3 region has 16 residues. The CDR3 protein is CASSLFAGASYNEQFF. The CDR3 DNA reads as TGTGCCAGCAGTTTATTTGCGGGAGCGTCCTACAATGAGCAGTTCTTC.

The chain uses TRBV19 and TRBJ2-6; no reliable D call. Trimming cost V 7 bases and J 0 bases, with 4 bases left between them. There are 13 residues in the CDR3. The germline V gene has CDR1 LNHDA and CDR2 SQIVND (reference sequence). CDR3 residues: CASTRSGANVLTF. DNA for the CDR3: TGTGCCAGTACCCGCTCTGGGGCCAACGTCCTGACTTTC.

This chain's CDR3 is CASSYGTGKSPLHF. The DNA of the CDR3 is TGTGCCAGCAGTTACGGGACAGGGAAATCACCCCTCCACTTT. This chain links TRBV6-5 with TRBJ1-6; 9 bases match TRBD1. The CDR3 extends over 14 amino acids. The ends lost 2 bases at V and 10 bases at J; junction bases unmatched: 3. The germline gives CDR1 MNHEY, CDR2 SVGAGI.

The CDR3 loop is CATSEGQGAGAKNIQYF. In DNA form, the CDR3 reads TGTGCCACCAGTGAAGGTCAGGGGGCTGGGGCCAAAAACATTCAGTACTTC. The rearrangement links TRBV24-1 to TRBJ2-4, with 8 bases identical to TRBD1. The length of the CDR3 is 17 residues. Trimming at V came to 4 bases and at J to 1 base, leaving 8 bases not matched to a gene. Per germline, CDR1 KGHDR and CDR2 SFDVKD.

The J gene is TRBJ2-3, the V gene TRBV3-1 (or the pseudogene TRBV3-2); D perhaps matches TRBD2 (5 bases). The V and J ends lost 1 base and 3 bases respectively, with 11 bases between them. Germline V gene data show CDR1 as LGHDT and CDR2 as YNNKEL (reference sequence). This CDR3 has 15 amino acids. The CDR3 reads CASSQGASLTDTQYF. CDR3 in DNA: TGTGCCAGCAGCCAAGGGGCTAGCTTGACAGATACGCAGTATTTT.

The chain links TRBV2 to TRBJ2-5; 9 nucleotides align to TRBD2. CDR1 and CDR2 from the germline V gene are SNHLY and FYNNEI. The CDR3 runs 13 residues. With V trimmed by 2 bases and J by 9 bases, 4 bases remained unmatched. Here the CDR3 reads CASSERAGGPQYF. The CDR3, as DNA: TGTGCCAGCAGTGAACGGGCGGGGGGGCCCCAGTACTTC.

This clone was seen once. Other nucleotide sequences from this sample produce the same CDR3. This sequence joins TRBV2 and TRBJ1-2, with 8 bases aligning to TRBD1. This CDR3 region has 15 residues. Germline V lookup: CDR1 SNHLY, CDR2 FYNNEI. V lost 6 bases and J lost 5; bases outside the gene matches: 11. CDR3 loop: CASRGTGRRSYGYTF. CDR3 nucleotides: TGTGCCAGCAGAGGGACAGGAAGGAGGTCTTATGGCTACACCTTC.

The chain employs TRBV30 and TRBJ2-3, with 7 nucleotides matching TRBD2. Germline V gene data show CDR1 as GTSNPN and CDR2 as SVGIG (reference sequence). V lost 0 bases to trimming and J lost 3 bases; unmatched junction nucleotides: 3. The CDR3 is 14 residues long. CDR3 nucleotide sequence: TGTGCCTGGAGTGTGGGAGCGGGGACAGATACGCAGTATTTT. Encoded protein: CAWSVGAGTDTQYF.

This chain connects TRBV24-1 to TRBJ2-3, with unresolved D. This CDR3 is built from 12 residues. The germline V gene has CDR1 KGHDR and CDR2 SFDVKD. Trimming left V 7 bases short and J 3 bases short, with 7 bases between. DNA of the CDR3: TGTGCCACCAGCCCCAGGACAGATACGCAGTATTTT. As protein: CATSPRTDTQYF.

Only one count was recorded for this clone. The chain recombines TRBV4-1 with TRBJ1-2; no definite D call. The CDR3 has 15 amino acids. Germline values: CDR1 MGHRA, CDR2 YSYEKL. The germline V and J ends were trimmed by 2 bases and 8 bases, with 18 bases remaining between them. CDR3 region: CASSQPSGPSMGYTF. The CDR3 region has the DNA TGCGCCAGCAGCCAACCCTCTGGGCCCTCTATGGGCTACACCTTC.

V gene TRBV24-1 combines with J gene TRBJ1-1; perhaps TRBD1 as D (6 bases). CDR3 length equals 14 residues. Deletions cut 2 bases from V and 4 bases from J, with 10 bases between. Germline V CDR1 and CDR2: KGHDR, SFDVKD. The CDR3 loop is CATSDSGVGTEAFF. CDR3 coding DNA: TGTGCCACCAGTGATTCAGGGGTGGGCACTGAAGCTTTCTTT.

The chain employs TRBV29-1 and TRBJ1-4; D unclear. V dropped 6 bases and J dropped 7 bases, with 15 bases sitting between them. The CDR3 loop spans 13 amino acids. Germline-derived CDR1 and CDR2 are SQVTM and ANQGSEA. The CDR3 loop is CSVEGGGGEKLFF. The CDR3 DNA reads TGCAGCGTCGAGGGTGGAGGCGGTGAAAAACTGTTTTTT.

This chain links TRBV5-1 with TRBJ1-1, with 9 bases identical to TRBD1. The CDR3 consists of 16 residues. Trimming took 4 bases from V and 4 from J; bases not matched to a gene: 11. CDR1 is SGHRS and CDR2 is YFSETQ in the germline V gene. The CDR3 nucleotides are TGCGCCAGCAGCAAGGTTGCCGGACAGGGGACCACTGAAGCTTTCTTT. Translating it yields CASSKVAGQGTTEAFF.

This sequence joins TRBV6-6 and TRBJ1-5; no reliable D call. The V end was cut by 3 bases, the J end by 0 bases, with 6 bases between. The CDR3 sequence is 14 residues long. CDR1 is MNHNY, CDR2 SVGAGI, per germline (reference sequence). The CDR3 loop is CASSYSYSNQPQHF. The CDR3 DNA reads TGTGCCAGCAGTTATAGTTATAGCAATCAGCCCCAGCATTTT.

With regard to this clone: Other DNA sequences in this sample translate to the same CDR3. V is TRBV18 and J is TRBJ1-6; 9 positions agree with TRBD1. This CDR3 is 14 amino acids long. Germline V gene sequence: CDR1 KGHSH, CDR2 LQKENI. V lost 4 bases and J lost 7; bases outside the gene matches: 2. DNA for the CDR3: TGTGCCAGCTCACTAGACAGGGGGAATTCACCCCTCCACTTT. This codes for CASSLDRGNSPLHF.

Comments on this clone: Other DNA sequences in the sample encode the same CDR3. This CDR3 reads CASSLGTSASYEQYF. CDR3 nucleotides: TGTGCCAGCAGCTTGGGGACTAGCGCCTCCTACGAGCAGTACTTC. The rearrangement uses TRBV7-2 and TRBJ2-7, with TRBD2 matching 10 bases. Losses at the gene ends were 3 bases for V and 0 bases for J; bases not matched to a gene: 2. Germline V CDR1 and CDR2: SGHTA, FQGNSA. The CDR3 loop spans 15 amino acids.

CDR3 in DNA: TGTGCCATCAGGAACCAGGGATTAGGTGGAAACACCATATATTTT. Its translation: CAIRNQGLGGNTIYF. The J gene is TRBJ1-3, the V gene TRBV10-3, with D perhaps TRBD1 (5 bases). Germline CDR1 and CDR2: ENHRY and SYGVKD. The CDR3 runs 15 residues. V lost 6 bases, J lost 3 bases, and 15 bases lay in between.

The CDR3 DNA reads as TGCGCCACCTCTGCGGGGGCAGCAGATACGCAGTATTTT. Its protein product is CATSAGAADTQYF. This chain connects TRBV5-1 to TRBJ2-3, with D tentatively TRBD2 (7 bases). The V gene lost 9 bases and the J gene lost 4 bases, with 15 bases spanning the gap. The CDR3 is made up of 13 amino acids. Germline assignment: CDR1 SGHRS and CDR2 YFSETQ.

The CDR3 loop is CASRQELIAEAFF. The CDR3 DNA reads TGTGCCAGCAGACAGGAGTTGATAGCTGAAGCTTTCTTT. J is TRBJ1-1 and V is TRBV6-5; weak D call: TRBD1 (5 bases). Deletions cut 6 bases from V and 6 bases from J, with 14 bases between. The CDR3 is 13 residues long. CDR1 is MNHEY, CDR2 SVGAGI, per germline.

V is TRBV27 and J is TRBJ1-1; unclear D gene. Germline V gives CDR1 MNHEY, CDR2 SMNVEV (reference sequence). The CDR3 runs 13 residues. Between the trimmed V and J ends, which lost 3 bases and 4 bases, there was a span of 9 bases. The CDR3 DNA reads as TGTGCCAGCAGTTTGAGGCCGAGCACTGAAGCTTTCTTT. Translation: CASSLRPSTEAFF.

V usage is TRBV7-8 and J usage is TRBJ2-2, with no clear D. Germline loops: CDR1 SGHVS, CDR2 FQNEAQ. CDR3 length: 14 amino acids. V was pared by 1 base and J by 5 bases, with 8 bases between. The CDR3 coding sequence is TGTGCCAGCAGCTTAGTAGTAAGAACCGGGGAGCTGTTTTTT. Translating gives CASSLVVRTGELFF. The complete variable domain, with remaining parts taken from reference TRBV7-8 and TRBJ2-2, reads GAGVSQSPRYKVAKRGQDVALRCDPISGHVSLFWYQQALGQGPEFLTYFQNEAQLDKSGLPSDRFFAERPEGSVSTLKIQRTQQEDSAVYLCASSLVVRTGELFFGEGSRLTVL.

The chain recombines TRBV4-3 with TRBJ2-7; D gene unclear. The ends were cut back, 0 bases at V and 6 bases at J, with 9 bases in the middle. The CDR3 extends over 13 amino acids. CDR1 and CDR2 from the germline V gene are LGHNA and YSLEER. CDR3 nucleotides: TGCGCCAGCAGCCAAGATCCAGTTCGCGAGCAGTACTTC. This gives the protein CASSQDPVREQYF.

This sequence joins TRBV7-9 and TRBJ1-2, with a weak D call TRBD1 (6 bases). Trimming took 5 bases from V and 1 from J, leaving 17 bases between them. Germline-derived CDR1 and CDR2 are SEHNR and FQNEAQ (reference sequence). The CDR3 is 16 amino acids. In DNA form, the CDR3 reads TGTGCCAGCAGCACCGAGACAGGTGGGGATAACTATGGCTACACCTTC. This translates into CASSTETGGDNYGYTF.

This clone was seen only a few times. This chain uses TRBV20-1 with TRBJ1-2, with D tentatively TRBD1 (5 bases). In germline, CDR1 is DFQATT, CDR2 SNEGSKA (reference sequence). The CDR3 totals 13 residues. Trimming cost V 3 bases and J 2 bases, with 10 bases left between them. CDR3 coding DNA: TGCAGTGCTAGTCCAGGGCAAAACTATGGCTACACCTTC. This sequence encodes CSASPGQNYGYTF.